A single T cell receptor (beta chain) is shown here with its context. Its antigen is currently not known. One end of the junction fails to match germline, which may point to a read error. TCRbeta CDR3 regions were amplified from genomic DNA by means of the immunoSEQ Assay, a bias-controlled multiplex PCR. On the study's bioinformatics: Within the assay, amplification of reference gene primers was used to estimate how many nucleated cells each sample contained. Sequence reads were collapsed and filtered to measure the absolute abundance of every unique TCRbeta CDR3 rearrangement. For each sample, productive Simpson clonality was calculated by taking the square root of Simpson's diversity index across productive rearrangements. The immuneACCESS repertoire file appears here via TCRdb, limited to in-frame rearrangements. These files lack a portion of the clones; in checked studies, under half of the deficit traces to unresolved V genes, and the cause of the others is not known. Clone size and V and J calls were adopted from that table, with D and trimming inferred from the DNA. A total of about 82,000 clones appear in this sample, approximately 78% of them only once. About a third of the sample is in the top ten clones.

The CDR3 goes from the cysteine to the phenylalanine over 14 residues. Left in the record is the CDR3 DNA by itself, 42 bases read in frame from the first base. The CDR1 and CDR2 encoded by the germline V gene (reference sequence) are SSHAT and FNYEAQ. This sample was included in a study of blood T cell repertoires in COVID-19 (dated by TCRdb to the early 2020s). A note on the overall study: The collaborator samples originated in the United States, Italy and Spain and spanned the acute and convalescent phases of COVID-19. The material from the prospective study consisted of cDNA or gDNA derived from T cells, B-cell-depleted T cells, or PBMCs. Where available, HLA class I and class II types were taken from metadata supplied by the sample provider and were not determined by assay-based typing. Deeply sampled blood TCRbeta repertoires from subjects exposed to, actively infected with, or recovered from COVID-19 were included in the dataset. The repertoires were released in a freely available public database meant as a resource for research on the immune response to SARS-CoV-2. The samples were drawn from two sources: the first 160 participants of the ongoing ImmuneRACE study, and over 950 subjects contributed by 6 global collaborators. A de-identified subject ID, COVID-19 status, age in years and sex were almost always included in the sample metadata.

What the research found in general, with its limitations: Clinical and demographic metadata were provided uncurated, with the amount varying by source and participant.

In Seattle, one collaborating source enrolled patients while the infection was active and tracked those patients longitudinally over the course of disease. Whole blood was collected in K2EDTA tubes by collaborating institutions according to the institutions' own protocols. For TCRbeta analysis, collaborators shipped samples in one of three forms: frozen whole blood, isolated PBMCs, or DNA extracted from either of those sample types. This receptor was obtained from a man in his sixties with COVID-19, enrolled during active disease. The chain uses TRBV7-7 and TRBJ2-7; no D gene can be assigned with confidence. Sequences were obtained from peripheral blood. The CDR3 sequence is CASSPSTSSYEQYF. At the DNA level, the sequence is TGTGCTAGCAGCCCCTCTACGAGCTCCTACGAGCAGTACTTC.